A few counts support the clone carrying this T cell receptor beta chain. In the original analysis: It was from reference gene primer amplification that nucleated cell counts were estimated. Profiling relied on immunoSEQ multiplex PCR, and the TCRdb table lists in-frame clones only, not all of them. Clonal size and the V and J genes are those of that table, whereas D and trimming came from the DNA. The sample includes roughly 160,000 clones, roughly 90% of them seen just once. This CDR3 contains 12 residues. Trimming took 5 bases from V and 5 from J, leaving 10 bases between them. Germline loops: CDR1 SGHNT, CDR2 YENEEA. The data belong to a study of blood T cell repertoires in COVID-19. Study-wide background: Sites across the United States, Italy and Spain contributed samples from acute and convalescent COVID-19. Sources were T cells, B-cell-depleted T cells, or PBMCs; the material itself was cDNA or gDNA.

This clonotype was obtained from a man in his 60s with acute or convalescent COVID-19. The material sequenced was peripheral blood. V is TRBV11-3 and J is TRBJ2-7, with a weak D call TRBD1 (5 bases). Here the CDR3 reads CASSATRDEQYF. CDR3 bases: TGTGCCAGCAGCGCCACCAGGGACGAGCAGTACTTC.